This T cell receptor (beta chain) appears in the sequencing data of a study of T cell responses to AZD1222 COVID-19 vaccine. Overall study context: Second-dose recipients at about 4 or about 12 weeks were treated as one pooled group. Study-wide results and caveats: Just a handful of people given AZD1222 tested seropositive at baseline. Epitopes outside B.1.351 and B.1.1.7 mutated regions reportedly drew nearly half of spike TCRs. Females outnumbered males among donors, who were mostly white British; clonal diversity was possibly underestimated.

In the case of this clone: The antigen is not known.

The table came from immunoSEQ multiplex PCR; TCRdb's copy has only in-frame clones and leaves some out. The sample yields more than 90,000 clones, about nine tenths seen once. Germline V lookup: CDR1 MNHEY, CDR2 SVGAGI. CDR3 length equals 15 residues. The V segment lost 5 bases and the J segment 3 bases; nucleotides outside the gene matches: 9. V usage is TRBV6-5 and J usage is TRBJ1-1; 7 positions agree with TRBD1. The TCR sequence derives from an adult in good health. The sample here was peripheral blood, taken on day 0 of AZD1222 vaccination. The CDR3 nucleotides are TGTGCCAGCAGTCAACAGGGGCAGGTTTACACTGAAGCTTTCTTT. Its protein is CASSQQGQVYTEAFF.